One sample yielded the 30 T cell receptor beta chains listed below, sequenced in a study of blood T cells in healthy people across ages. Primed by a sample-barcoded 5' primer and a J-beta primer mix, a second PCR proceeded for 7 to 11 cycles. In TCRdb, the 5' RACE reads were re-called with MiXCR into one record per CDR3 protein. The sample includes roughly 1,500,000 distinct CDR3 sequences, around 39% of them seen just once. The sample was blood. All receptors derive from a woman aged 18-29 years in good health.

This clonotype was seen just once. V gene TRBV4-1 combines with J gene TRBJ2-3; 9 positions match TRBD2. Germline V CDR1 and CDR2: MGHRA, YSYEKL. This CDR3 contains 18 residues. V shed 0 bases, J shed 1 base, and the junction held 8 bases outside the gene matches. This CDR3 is CASSQEKAGGPGTDTQYF. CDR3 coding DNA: TGCGCCAGCAGCCAAGAAAAGGCGGGAGGGCCTGGCACAGATACGCAGTATTTT.

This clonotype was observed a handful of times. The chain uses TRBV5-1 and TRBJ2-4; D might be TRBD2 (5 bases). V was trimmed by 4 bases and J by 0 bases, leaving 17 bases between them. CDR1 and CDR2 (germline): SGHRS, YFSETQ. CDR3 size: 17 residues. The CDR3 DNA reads TGCGCCAGCAGCCTTGATAAGCGGAACCTAGCCAAAAACATTCAGTACTTC. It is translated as CASSLDKRNLAKNIQYF.

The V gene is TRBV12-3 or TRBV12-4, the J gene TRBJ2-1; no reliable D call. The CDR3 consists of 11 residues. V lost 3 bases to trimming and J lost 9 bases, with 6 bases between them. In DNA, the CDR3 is TGTGCCAGCAGTTTTATAGGTGAGCAGTTCTTC. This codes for CASSFIGEQFF.

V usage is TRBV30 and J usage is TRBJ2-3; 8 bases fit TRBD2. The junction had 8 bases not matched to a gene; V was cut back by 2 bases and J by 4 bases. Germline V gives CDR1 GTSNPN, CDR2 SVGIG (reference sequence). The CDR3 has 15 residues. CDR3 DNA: TGTGCCTGGAGTTTCTTAGCGGGGAGGGCAGATACGCAGTATTTT. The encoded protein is CAWSFLAGRADTQYF.

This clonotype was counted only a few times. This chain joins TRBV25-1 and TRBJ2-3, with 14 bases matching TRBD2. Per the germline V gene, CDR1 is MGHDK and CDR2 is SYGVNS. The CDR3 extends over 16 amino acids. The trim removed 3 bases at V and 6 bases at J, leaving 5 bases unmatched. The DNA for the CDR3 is TGTGCCAGCAGTGACGCGACTAGCGGGAGGGTCGATACGCAGTATTTT. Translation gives CASSDATSGRVDTQYF. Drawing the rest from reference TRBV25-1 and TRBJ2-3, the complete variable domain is EADIYQTPRYLVIGTGKKITLECSQTMGHDKMYWYQQDPGMELHLIHYSYGVNSTEKGDLSSESTVSRIRTEHFPLTLESARPSHTSQYLCASSDATSGRVDTQYFGPGTRLTVL.

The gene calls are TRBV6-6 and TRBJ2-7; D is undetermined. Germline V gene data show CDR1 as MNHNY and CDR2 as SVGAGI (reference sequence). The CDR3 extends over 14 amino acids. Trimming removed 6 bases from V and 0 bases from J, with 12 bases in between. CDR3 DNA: TGTGCCAGCAGCCTCGACATCCCCTCCTACGAGCAGTACTTC. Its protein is CASSLDIPSYEQYF.

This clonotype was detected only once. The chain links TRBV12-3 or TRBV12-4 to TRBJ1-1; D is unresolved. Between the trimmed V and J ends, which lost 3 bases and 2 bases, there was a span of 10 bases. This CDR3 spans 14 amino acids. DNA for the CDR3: TGTGCCAGCAGTTTCGCGCAGAAAAACACTGAAGCTTTCTTT. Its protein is CASSFAQKNTEAFF.

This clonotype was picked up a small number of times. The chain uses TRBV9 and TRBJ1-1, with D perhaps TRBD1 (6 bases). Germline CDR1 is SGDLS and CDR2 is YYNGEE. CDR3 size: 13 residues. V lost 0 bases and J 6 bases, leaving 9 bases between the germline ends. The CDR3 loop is CASSVEGGAEAFF. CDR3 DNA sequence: TGTGCCAGCAGCGTAGAAGGGGGGGCTGAAGCTTTCTTT. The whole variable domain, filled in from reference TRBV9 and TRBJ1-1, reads DSGVTQTPKHLITATGQRVTLRCSPRSGDLSVYWYQQSLDQGLQFLIQYYNGEERAKGNILERFSAQQFPDLHSELNLSSLELGDSALYFCASSVEGGAEAFFGQGTRLTVV.

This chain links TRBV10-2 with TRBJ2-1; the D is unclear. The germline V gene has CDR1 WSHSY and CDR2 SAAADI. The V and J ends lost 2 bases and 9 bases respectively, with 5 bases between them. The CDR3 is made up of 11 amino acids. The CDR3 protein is CASSELIEQFF. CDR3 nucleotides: TGCGCCAGCAGTGAGCTGATTGAGCAGTTCTTC.

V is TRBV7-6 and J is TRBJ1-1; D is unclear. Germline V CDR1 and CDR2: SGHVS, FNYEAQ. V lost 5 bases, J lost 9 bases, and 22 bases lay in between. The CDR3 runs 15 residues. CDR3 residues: CASSQKVGGVGKAFF. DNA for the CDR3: TGTGCCAGCAGCCAAAAGGTCGGAGGAGTCGGTAAAGCTTTCTTT.

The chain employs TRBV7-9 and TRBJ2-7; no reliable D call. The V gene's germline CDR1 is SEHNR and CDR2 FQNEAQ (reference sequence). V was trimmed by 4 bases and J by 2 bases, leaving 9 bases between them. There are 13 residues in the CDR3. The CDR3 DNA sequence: TGTGCCAGCAGCTCCCTTCAGACCTACGAGCAGTACTTC. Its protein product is CASSSLQTYEQYF.

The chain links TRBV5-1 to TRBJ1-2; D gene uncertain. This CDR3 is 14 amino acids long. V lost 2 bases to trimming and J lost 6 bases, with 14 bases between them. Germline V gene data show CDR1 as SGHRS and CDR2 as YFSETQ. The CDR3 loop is CASSFAGIVDGYTF. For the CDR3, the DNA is TGCGCCAGCAGCTTTGCAGGAATAGTCGATGGCTACACCTTC.

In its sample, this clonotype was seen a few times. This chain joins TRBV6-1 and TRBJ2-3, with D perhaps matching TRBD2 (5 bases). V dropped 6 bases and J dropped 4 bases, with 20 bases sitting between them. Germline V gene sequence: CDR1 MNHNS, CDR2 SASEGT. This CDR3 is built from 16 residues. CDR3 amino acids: CASSRRSGLEADTQYF. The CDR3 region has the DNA TGTGCCAGCAGCCGCCGATCCGGCCTGGAGGCAGATACGCAGTATTTT.

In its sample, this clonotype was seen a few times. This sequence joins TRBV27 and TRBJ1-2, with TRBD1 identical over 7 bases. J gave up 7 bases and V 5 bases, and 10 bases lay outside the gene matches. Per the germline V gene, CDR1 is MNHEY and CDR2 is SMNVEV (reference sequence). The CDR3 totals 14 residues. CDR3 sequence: CASSPPTGSGGYTF. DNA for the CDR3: TGTGCCAGCAGTCCCCCGACAGGGTCGGGTGGCTACACCTTC.

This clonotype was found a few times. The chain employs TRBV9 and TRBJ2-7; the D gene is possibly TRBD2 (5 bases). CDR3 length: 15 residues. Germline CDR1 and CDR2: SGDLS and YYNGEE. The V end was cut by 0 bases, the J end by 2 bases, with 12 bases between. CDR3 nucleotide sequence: TGTGCCAGCAGCGTAGGGACCGGGGTAACCTACGAGCAGTACTTC. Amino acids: CASSVGTGVTYEQYF.

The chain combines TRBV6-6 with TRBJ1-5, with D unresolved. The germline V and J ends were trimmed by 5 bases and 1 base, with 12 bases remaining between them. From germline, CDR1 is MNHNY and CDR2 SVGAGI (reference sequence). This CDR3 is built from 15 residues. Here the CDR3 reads CASSPGEHSNQPQHF. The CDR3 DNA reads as TGTGCCAGCAGTCCCGGTGAACACAGCAATCAGCCCCAGCATTTT.

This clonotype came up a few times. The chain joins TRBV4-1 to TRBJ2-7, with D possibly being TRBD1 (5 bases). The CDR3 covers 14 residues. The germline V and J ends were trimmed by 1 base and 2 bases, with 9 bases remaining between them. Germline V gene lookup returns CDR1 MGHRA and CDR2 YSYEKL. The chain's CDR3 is CASSQVPGTYEQYF. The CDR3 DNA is TGCGCCAGCAGCCAAGTCCCAGGGACCTACGAGCAGTACTTC.

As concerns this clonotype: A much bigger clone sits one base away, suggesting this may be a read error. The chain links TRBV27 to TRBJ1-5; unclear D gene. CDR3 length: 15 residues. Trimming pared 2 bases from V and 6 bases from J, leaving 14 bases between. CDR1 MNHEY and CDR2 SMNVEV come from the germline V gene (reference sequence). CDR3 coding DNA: TGTGCCAGCAGTTTAGAGGGTATGGGCAGTCAGCCCCAGCATTTT. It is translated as CASSLEGMGSQPQHF.

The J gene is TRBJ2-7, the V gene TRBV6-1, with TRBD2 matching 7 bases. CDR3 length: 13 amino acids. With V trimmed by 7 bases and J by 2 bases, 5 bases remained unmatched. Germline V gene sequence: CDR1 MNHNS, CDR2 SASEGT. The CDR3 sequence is CASNGGTTYEQYF. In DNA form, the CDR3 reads TGTGCCAGCAATGGGGGGACTACCTACGAGCAGTACTTC.

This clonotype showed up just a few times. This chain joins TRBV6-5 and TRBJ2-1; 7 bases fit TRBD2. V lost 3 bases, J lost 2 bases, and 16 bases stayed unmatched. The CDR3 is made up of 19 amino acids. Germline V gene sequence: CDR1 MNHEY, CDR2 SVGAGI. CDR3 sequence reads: CASSYSSVAWTRTYNEQFF. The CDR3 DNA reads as TGTGCCAGCAGTTATTCCTCGGTCGCTTGGACTAGGACCTACAATGAGCAGTTCTTC.

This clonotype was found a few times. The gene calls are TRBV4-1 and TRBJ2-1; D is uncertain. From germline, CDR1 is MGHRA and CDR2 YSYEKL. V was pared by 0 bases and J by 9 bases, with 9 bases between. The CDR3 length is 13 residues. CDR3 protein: CASSQDRALEQFF. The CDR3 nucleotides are TGCGCCAGCAGCCAAGATAGGGCCCTTGAGCAGTTCTTC.

CDR3 in amino acids: CASSYGGLQPQHF. The CDR3 bases are TGTGCCAGCAGTTACGGGGGATTACAGCCCCAGCATTTT. The genes are TRBV6-6 and TRBJ1-5; tentative D call: TRBD1 (5 bases). The V gene's germline CDR1 is MNHNY and CDR2 SVGAGI (reference sequence). This CDR3 contains 13 residues. V gave up 2 bases and J gave up 7 bases, with 9 bases separating them.

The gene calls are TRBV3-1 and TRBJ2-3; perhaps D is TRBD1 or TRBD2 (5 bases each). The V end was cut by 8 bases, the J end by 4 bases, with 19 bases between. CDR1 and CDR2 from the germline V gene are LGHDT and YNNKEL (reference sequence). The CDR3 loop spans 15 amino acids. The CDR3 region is CASGTYVGKSDTQYF. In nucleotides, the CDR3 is TGTGCCAGCGGGACCTATGTCGGGAAGTCAGATACGCAGTATTTT.

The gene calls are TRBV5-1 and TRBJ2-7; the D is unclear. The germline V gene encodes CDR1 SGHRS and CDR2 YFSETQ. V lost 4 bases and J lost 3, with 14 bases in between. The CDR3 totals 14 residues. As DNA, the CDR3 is TGCGCCAGCAGCGTGGACGGAATTAACTACGAGCAGTACTTC. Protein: CASSVDGINYEQYF.

The CDR3 nucleotides read TGTGCCAGCAGTTACCCAGAACAAGCGGGAGAAGAGACCCAGTACTTC. Translating gives CASSYPEQAGEETQYF. This chain links TRBV6-6 with TRBJ2-5; 8 bases match TRBD2. The CDR3 is 16 residues long. V was clipped by 2 bases and J by 3 bases; unmatched bases: 8. Looked up from germline, CDR1 is MNHNY and CDR2 is SVGAGI (reference sequence).

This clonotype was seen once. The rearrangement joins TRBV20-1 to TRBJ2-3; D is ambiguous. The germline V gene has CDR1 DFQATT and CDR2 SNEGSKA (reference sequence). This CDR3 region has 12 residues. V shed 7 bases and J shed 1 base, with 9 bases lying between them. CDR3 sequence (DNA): TGCAGTGGGAAGGCAGGCACAGATACGCAGTATTTT. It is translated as CSGKAGTDTQYF.

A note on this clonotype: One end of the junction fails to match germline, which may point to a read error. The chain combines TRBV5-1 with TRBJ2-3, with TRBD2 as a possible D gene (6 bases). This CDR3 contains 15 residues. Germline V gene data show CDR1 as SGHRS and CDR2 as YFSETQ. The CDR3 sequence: CAGSRSSGGSDTQYF. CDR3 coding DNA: TGCGCCGGCAGCAGGAGTAGTGGGGGGTCAGATACGCAGTATTTT.

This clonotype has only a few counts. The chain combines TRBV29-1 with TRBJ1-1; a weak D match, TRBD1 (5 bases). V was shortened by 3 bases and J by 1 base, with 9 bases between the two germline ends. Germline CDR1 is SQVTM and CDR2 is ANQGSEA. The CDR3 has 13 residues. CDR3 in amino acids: CSVEGVQNTEAFF. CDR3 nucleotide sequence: TGCAGCGTTGAGGGGGTCCAGAACACTGAAGCTTTCTTT.

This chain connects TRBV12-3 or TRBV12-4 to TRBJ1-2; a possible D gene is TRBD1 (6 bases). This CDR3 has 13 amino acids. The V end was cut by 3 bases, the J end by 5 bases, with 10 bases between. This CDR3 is CASSFPDRYGYTF. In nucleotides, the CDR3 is TGTGCCAGCAGTTTTCCGGACAGATATGGCTACACCTTC.

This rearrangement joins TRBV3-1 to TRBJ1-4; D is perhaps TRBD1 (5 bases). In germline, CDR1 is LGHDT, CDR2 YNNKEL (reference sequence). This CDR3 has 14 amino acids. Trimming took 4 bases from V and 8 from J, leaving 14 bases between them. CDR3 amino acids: CASSPDDSVEKLFF. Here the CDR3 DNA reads TGTGCCAGCAGCCCCGACGACAGCGTAGAAAAACTGTTTTTT.